The rows below give T cell receptor beta chains drawn from one sample of a study of blood T cell repertoires in COVID-19. Repertoires were generated with immunoSEQ multiplex PCR, while TCRdb's copy carries only in-frame clones and drops some. The data hold roughly 220,000 clones, with over 70% observed a single time. Sequencing was carried out using peripheral blood. The receptors derive from a woman in her seventies with acute or convalescent COVID-19. The CDR3 runs from the conserved cysteine through the conserved F or W. A D gene is named only where the DNA matches it firmly. Expanded clones are given a class, and other clones once, few, many or no size at all.

j_call: TRBJ1-4; clone_size: once; v_call: TRBV15; d_call: .; cdr3_aa: CATSRGANGEKLFF; cdr3_nt: TGTGCCACCAGCCGGGGGGCAAATGGTGAAAAACTGTTTTTT
j_call: TRBJ2-3; clone_size: .; v_call: TRBV6-5; d_call: TRBD2; cdr3_aa: CASSYSVASGSWGQYF; cdr3_nt: TGTGCCAGCAGTTACTCGGTGGCTAGCGGGAGCTGGGGGCAGTATTTT
j_call: TRBJ1-5; clone_size: .; v_call: TRBV5-6; d_call: .; cdr3_aa: CASSLGPAGQPQHF; cdr3_nt: TGTGCCAGCAGCTTGGGCCCGGCCGGGCAGCCCCAGCATTTT
j_call: TRBJ2-7; clone_size: .; v_call: TRBV7-8; d_call: TRBD1; cdr3_aa: CASSSFGQVGEQYF; cdr3_nt: TGTGCCAGCAGCTCGTTCGGACAGGTCGGCGAGCAGTACTTC
j_call: TRBJ2-7; clone_size: .; v_call: TRBV25-1; d_call: .; cdr3_aa: CASMGTAYEQYF; cdr3_nt: TGTGCCAGCATGGGCACCGCCTACGAGCAGTACTTC
j_call: TRBJ2-1; clone_size: .; v_call: TRBV6-5; d_call: TRBD1; cdr3_aa: CASSRGTDNNEQFF; cdr3_nt: TGTGCCAGCAGCCGAGGGACAGACAACAATGAGCAGTTCTTC
j_call: TRBJ2-7; clone_size: .; v_call: TRBV28; d_call: TRBD1; cdr3_aa: CASGTGTGYEQYF; cdr3_nt: TGTGCCAGCGGAACCGGGACAGGGTACGAGCAGTACTTC
j_call: TRBJ1-2; clone_size: .; v_call: TRBV10-3; d_call: .; cdr3_aa: CAISEEGAYGYTF; cdr3_nt: TGTGCCATCAGTGAGGAGGGAGCCTATGGCTACACCTTC
j_call: TRBJ1-2; clone_size: .; v_call: TRBV10-3; d_call: .; cdr3_aa: CAISERGRGYTF; cdr3_nt: TGTGCCATCAGTGAAAGGGGCAGGGGCTACACCTTC
j_call: TRBJ2-7; clone_size: .; v_call: TRBV28; d_call: TRBD2; cdr3_aa: CASYGTSGFYEQYF; cdr3_nt: TGTGCCAGCTATGGGACTAGCGGTTTCTACGAGCAGTACTTC
j_call: TRBJ2-2; clone_size: .; v_call: TRBV6-5; d_call: TRBD2; cdr3_aa: CASRRSGRYTGELFF; cdr3_nt: TGTGCCAGCAGGCGTAGCGGGAGATACACCGGGGAGCTGTTTTTT
j_call: TRBJ2-3; clone_size: .; v_call: TRBV5-1; d_call: .; cdr3_aa: CASSLSQGGGQVDTQYF; cdr3_nt: TGCGCCAGCAGCTTGTCACAGGGCGGGGGTCAGGTAGATACGCAGTATTTT
j_call: TRBJ1-2; clone_size: .; v_call: TRBV3-1/TRBV3-2; d_call: TRBD1; cdr3_aa: CASSLTGDYGYTF; cdr3_nt: TGTGCCAGCAGCCTGACAGGGGACTATGGCTACACCTTC
j_call: TRBJ1-2; clone_size: .; v_call: TRBV5-5; d_call: TRBD1; cdr3_aa: CASSLGTGNYGYTF; cdr3_nt: TGTGCCAGCAGCTTGGGGACAGGGAACTATGGCTACACCTTC
j_call: TRBJ2-1; clone_size: .; v_call: TRBV5-4; d_call: .; cdr3_aa: CASSLAGGLNYNEQFF; cdr3_nt: TGTGCCAGCAGCTTGGCAGGGGGGCTCAATTACAATGAGCAGTTCTTC
j_call: TRBJ1-1; clone_size: .; v_call: TRBV2; d_call: TRBD1; cdr3_aa: CASIPDRYYTEAFF; cdr3_nt: TGTGCCAGCATCCCGGACAGGTATTACACTGAAGCTTTCTTT
j_call: TRBJ1-1; clone_size: few; v_call: TRBV18; d_call: .; cdr3_aa: CASSPPGRNTEAFF; cdr3_nt: TGTGCCAGCTCACCACCGGGGCGCAACACTGAAGCTTTCTTT
j_call: TRBJ2-2; clone_size: .; v_call: TRBV28; d_call: .; cdr3_aa: CASSLWGADTGELFF; cdr3_nt: TGTGCCAGCAGTTTATGGGGGGCGGACACCGGGGAGCTGTTTTTT
j_call: TRBJ2-3; clone_size: .; v_call: TRBV5-4; d_call: .; cdr3_aa: CASSLAPRDSLPYF; cdr3_nt: TGTGCCAGCAGCTTGGCCCCCCGAGACTCGCTTCCGTATTTT
j_call: TRBJ1-4; clone_size: .; v_call: TRBV28; d_call: .; cdr3_aa: CASSHPGGANEKLFF; cdr3_nt: TGTGCCAGCAGTCATCCGGGAGGCGCTAATGAAAAACTGTTTTTT
j_call: TRBJ2-7; clone_size: .; v_call: TRBV5-1; d_call: .; cdr3_aa: CASSFTGEEQYF; cdr3_nt: TGCGCCAGCAGCTTTACGGGAGAGGAGCAGTACTTC
j_call: TRBJ2-3; clone_size: .; v_call: TRBV5-5; d_call: TRBD2; cdr3_aa: CASSFGLAGGGTDTQYF; cdr3_nt: TGTGCCAGCAGCTTCGGTCTAGCGGGAGGAGGCACAGATACGCAGTATTTT
j_call: TRBJ2-1; clone_size: .; v_call: TRBV19; d_call: TRBD2; cdr3_aa: CASTTGGEGLNNEQFF; cdr3_nt: TGTGCCAGTACCACCGGGGGGGAGGGCCTTAACAATGAGCAGTTCTTC
j_call: TRBJ1-1; clone_size: .; v_call: TRBV13; d_call: .; cdr3_aa: CASSPHGGNTEAFF; cdr3_nt: TGTGCCAGCAGCCCCCACGGAGGGAACACTGAAGCTTTCTTT
j_call: TRBJ2-2; clone_size: .; v_call: TRBV6-5; d_call: .; cdr3_aa: CASTEGPNTGELFF; cdr3_nt: TGTGCCAGCACGGAGGGGCCTAACACCGGGGAGCTGTTTTTT
j_call: TRBJ1-4; clone_size: few; v_call: TRBV7-6; d_call: TRBD1; cdr3_aa: CASSWPPGQGNEKLFF; cdr3_nt: TGTGCCAGCAGCTGGCCCCCGGGACAGGGTAATGAAAAACTGTTTTTT
j_call: TRBJ1-6; clone_size: .; v_call: TRBV3-1/TRBV3-2; d_call: .; cdr3_aa: CASSQNGNSPLHF; cdr3_nt: TGTGCCAGCAGCCAAAACGGGAATTCACCCCTCCACTTT
j_call: TRBJ2-5; clone_size: .; v_call: TRBV5-1; d_call: .; cdr3_aa: CASSLAVAVVQETQYF; cdr3_nt: TGCGCCAGCAGCTTGGCGGTAGCGGTAGTCCAAGAGACCCAGTACTTC
j_call: TRBJ2-1; clone_size: .; v_call: TRBV21-1; d_call: .; cdr3_aa: CASRTGTSVPPGCSGSYNEQFF; cdr3_nt: TGTGCCAGCAGGACCGGGACTAGCGTCCCCCCTGGGTGTAGCGGGAGTTACAATGAGCAGTTCTTC
j_call: TRBJ1-4; clone_size: .; v_call: TRBV2; d_call: TRBD1; cdr3_aa: CASSLQGYREKLFF; cdr3_nt: TGTGCCAGCAGTTTACAGGGGTATAGGGAAAAACTGTTTTTT
j_call: TRBJ1-4; clone_size: .; v_call: TRBV4-1; d_call: .; cdr3_aa: CASSPRTLEKLFF; cdr3_nt: TGCGCCAGCAGCCCCCGGACTCTTGAAAAACTGTTTTTT
j_call: TRBJ2-5; clone_size: .; v_call: TRBV13; d_call: .; cdr3_aa: CASSPRSSLETQYF; cdr3_nt: TGTGCCAGCAGCCCTCGTAGTAGCTTAGAGACCCAGTACTTC
j_call: TRBJ1-2; clone_size: .; v_call: TRBV2; d_call: .; cdr3_aa: CASIEVAWGGYGYTF; cdr3_nt: TGTGCCAGCATCGAAGTCGCGTGGGGGGGCTATGGCTACACCTTC
j_call: TRBJ1-1; clone_size: once; v_call: TRBV3-1/TRBV3-2; d_call: .; cdr3_aa: CASSQAPGRAFF; cdr3_nt: TGTGCCAGCAGCCAAGCACCTGGGCGAGCTTTCTTT
j_call: TRBJ2-5; clone_size: .; v_call: TRBV7-2; d_call: TRBD2; cdr3_aa: CASSLGLAGVQETQYF; cdr3_nt: TGTGCCAGCAGCTTAGGGCTAGCGGGAGTCCAAGAGACCCAGTACTTC
j_call: TRBJ1-1; clone_size: .; v_call: TRBV28; d_call: TRBD1; cdr3_aa: CASQTGDMSTEAFF; cdr3_nt: TGTGCCAGCCAAACAGGGGATATGAGCACTGAAGCTTTCTTT
j_call: TRBJ1-4; clone_size: .; v_call: TRBV7-6; d_call: .; cdr3_aa: CASSLLPQQGQTNEKLFF; cdr3_nt: TGTGCCAGCAGCTTACTGCCCCAACAGGGTCAAACTAATGAAAAACTGTTTTTT
j_call: TRBJ2-7; clone_size: once; v_call: TRBV28; d_call: TRBD1; cdr3_aa: CASSSGDRGGEQYF; cdr3_nt: TGTGCCAGCAGTTCCGGGGACAGGGGCGGGGAGCAGTACTTC
j_call: TRBJ2-1; clone_size: few; v_call: TRBV18; d_call: .; cdr3_aa: CASSPADSSYNEQFF; cdr3_nt: TGTGCCAGCTCACCGGCAGACAGCTCCTACAATGAGCAGTTCTTC
j_call: TRBJ2-4; clone_size: .; v_call: TRBV27; d_call: .; cdr3_aa: CASSLRDSRNIQYF; cdr3_nt: TGTGCCAGCAGTTTAAGGGACTCCAGAAACATTCAGTACTTC
j_call: TRBJ2-7; clone_size: .; v_call: TRBV5-1; d_call: .; cdr3_aa: CASSLVAGDYYEQYF; cdr3_nt: TGCGCCAGCAGCTTGGTGGCAGGGGACTACTACGAGCAGTACTTC
j_call: TRBJ1-2; clone_size: many; v_call: TRBV6-4; d_call: .; cdr3_aa: CASSHQSPNYGYTF; cdr3_nt: TGTGCCAGCAGCCATCAAAGCCCTAACTATGGCTACACCTTC
j_call: TRBJ2-7; clone_size: .; v_call: TRBV5-1; d_call: TRBD1; cdr3_aa: CASSLGRTGEVFSYEQYF; cdr3_nt: TGCGCCAGCAGCTTGGGACGGACAGGGGAAGTTTTCTCCTACGAGCAGTACTTC